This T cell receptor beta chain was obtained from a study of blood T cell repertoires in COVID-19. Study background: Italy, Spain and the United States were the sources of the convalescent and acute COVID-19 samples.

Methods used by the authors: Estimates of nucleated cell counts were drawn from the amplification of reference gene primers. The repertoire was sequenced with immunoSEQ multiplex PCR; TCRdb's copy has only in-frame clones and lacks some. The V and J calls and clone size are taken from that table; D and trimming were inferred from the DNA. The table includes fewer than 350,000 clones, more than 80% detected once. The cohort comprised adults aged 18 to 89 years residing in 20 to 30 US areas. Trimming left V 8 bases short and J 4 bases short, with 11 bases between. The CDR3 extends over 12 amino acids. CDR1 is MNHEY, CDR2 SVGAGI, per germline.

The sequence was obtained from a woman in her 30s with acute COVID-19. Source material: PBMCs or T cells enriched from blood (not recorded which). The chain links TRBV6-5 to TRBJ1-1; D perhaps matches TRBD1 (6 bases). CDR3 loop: CASGNRATEAFF. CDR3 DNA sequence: TGTGCCAGCGGGAACAGGGCCACTGAAGCTTTCTTT.